The 6 T cell receptor beta chains in this list originate from one sample, sequenced in a study of blood T cell repertoires in COVID-19. Libraries were prepared by immunoSEQ multiplex PCR; TCRdb keeps only in-frame clonotypes and omits some of them. The sample holds around 24,000 clones, over 70% seen once. Sequencing was carried out using peripheral blood. These receptors came from a man aged 50 to 59 with active or convalescent COVID-19.

This chain joins TRBV9 and TRBJ2-7, with D uncertain. Trimming left V 1 base short and J 5 bases short, with 13 bases between. This CDR3 has 14 residues. From germline, CDR1 is SGDLS and CDR2 YYNGEE. Here the CDR3 DNA reads TGTGCCAGCAGCGTATCCACGACAATGCACGAGCAGTACTTC. Protein: CASSVSTTMHEQYF. Together with reference TRBV9 and TRBJ2-7, the CDR3 gives the full variable domain: DSGVTQTPKHLITATGQRVTLRCSPRSGDLSVYWYQQSLDQGLQFLIQYYNGEERAKGNILERFSAQQFPDLHSELNLSSLELGDSALYFCASSVSTTMHEQYFGPGTRLTVT.

The chain joins TRBV18 to TRBJ1-5; D gene ambiguous. This CDR3 has 14 amino acids. Deletions cut 2 bases from V and 7 bases from J, with 12 bases between. Per the germline V gene, CDR1 is KGHSH and CDR2 is LQKENI. CDR3 in DNA: TGTGCCAGCTCACCAGGAGGGCGCGGGCAGCCCCAGCATTTT. Its protein is CASSPGGRGQPQHF.

The CDR3 reads CASSVYRVGNQPQHF. In DNA, the CDR3 is TGTGCCAGTAGTGTTTACAGGGTTGGCAATCAGCCCCAGCATTTT. J is TRBJ1-5 and V is TRBV19, with a possible D match to TRBD1 (6 bases). Germline CDR1 and CDR2: LNHDA and SQIVND (reference sequence). The V and J ends lost 5 bases and 2 bases respectively, with 13 bases between them. The CDR3 contains 15 residues.

V usage is TRBV3-1 (or the pseudogene TRBV3-2) and J usage is TRBJ2-1, with D perhaps TRBD2 (7 bases). Germline V gene lookup returns CDR1 LGHDT and CDR2 YNNKEL (reference sequence). The V and J ends lost 3 bases and 0 bases respectively, with 33 bases between them. The CDR3 contains 23 residues. The CDR3 DNA sequence: TGTGCCAGCAGCCATGGGGCCGGACAGACGCTAGCGGAACTACTCCTCTCCTACAATGAGCAGTTCTTC. This gives the protein CASSHGAGQTLAELLLSYNEQFF.

The chain is built from TRBV23-1 and TRBJ1-3; 8 nucleotides line up with TRBD1. TRBV23-1 is noted as an ORF with a role that remains uncertain. V lost 0 bases, J lost 8 bases, and 12 bases stayed unmatched. The CDR3 has 17 amino acids. The CDR3 DNA sequence: TGCGCCAGCAGTCAATCGATTAAAGGGGCGGACAGGGACACCATATATTTT. Translation gives CASSQSIKGADRDTIYF.

The chain recombines TRBV19 with TRBJ1-6; 7 bases are shared with TRBD1. Trimming at V came to 6 bases and at J to 10 bases, leaving 6 bases not matched to a gene. This CDR3 is 13 amino acids long. Germline lookup yields CDR1 LNHDA and CDR2 SQIVND (reference sequence). CDR3 bases: TGTGCCAGTAGACGACAGGGAGGCTCACCCCTCCACTTT. This codes for CASRRQGGSPLHF.